Below are 18 T cell receptor beta chains sequenced from a single sample in a study of type 1 and type 2 diabetes patients. The PCR template was genomic DNA. Amplification of the beta chain CDR3 used 30 forward and 13 reverse multiplex primers. From the multiplex PCR reads, TCRdb called clonotypes with MiXCR, one entry per CDR3 protein. Of 250,000 to 300,000 distinct CDR3 sequences listed, more than 45% were seen once; the top ten hold about an eighth. Sequencing used peripheral blood mononuclear cells (PBMCs). The receptor source for this set is a man between 18 and 29 years old with type 2 diabetes.

The CDR3 DNA is TGTGCCAGCAGCCCCCAGCCTAGCGGGACGGGTGAGCAGTTCTTC. It translates to CASSPQPSGTGEQFF. This rearrangement joins TRBV7-2 to TRBJ2-1; 9 bases match TRBD2. J lost 9 bases, V lost 5 bases, and 11 bases had no gene match. Looked up from germline, CDR1 is SGHTA and CDR2 is FQGNSA. The CDR3 runs to 15 residues.

There are a few counts of this clonotype. The V and J genes are TRBV19 and TRBJ2-7; D gene unclear. This CDR3 is built from 14 residues. The germline V and J ends were trimmed by 1 base and 2 bases, with 9 bases remaining between them. Looked up from germline, CDR1 is LNHDA and CDR2 is SQIVND (reference sequence). The CDR3 nucleotides are TGTGCCAGTAGTATAGCAGGCGCCGCCTACGAGCAGTACTTC. It specifies CASSIAGAAYEQYF. The full variable domain, rest sourced from reference TRBV19 and TRBJ2-7, is DGGITQSPKYLFRKEGQNVTLSCEQNLNHDAMYWYRQDPGQGLRLIYYSQIVNDFQKGDIAEGYSVSREKKESFPLTVTSAQKNPTAFYLCASSIAGAAYEQYFGPGTRLTVT.

The V call is TRBV5-1, the J call TRBJ2-5; D is ambiguous. Germline CDR1 and CDR2: SGHRS and YFSETQ. The V and J ends lost 4 bases and 4 bases respectively, with 17 bases between them. The CDR3 is 15 residues long. The CDR3 DNA sequence: TGCGCCAGCAGCCTCAACGGGCCGAACGGAGAGACCCAGTACTTC. The encoded protein is CASSLNGPNGETQYF.

In this sample, this clonotype turned up a few times. This chain links TRBV7-4 with TRBJ2-2, with D possibly being TRBD2 (5 bases). The germline gives CDR1 SGHVT, CDR2 SQSDAQ. Trimming removed 5 bases from V and 10 bases from J, with 14 bases in between. The CDR3 runs 13 residues. CDR3 sequence reads: CASSQNLEEELFF. DNA of the CDR3: TGTGCCAGCAGCCAAAACCTGGAGGAGGAGCTGTTTTTT.

This clonotype was detected only once. J is TRBJ1-4 and V is TRBV6-5; D might be TRBD1 (6 bases). The CDR3 totals 15 residues. The V end lost 9 bases, the J end lost 0 bases, and 14 bases lay between the germline ends. Germline V gives CDR1 MNHEY, CDR2 SVGAGI. CDR3 protein: CASMDSRSTNEKLFF. The CDR3 bases are TGTGCCAGTATGGACAGTCGTTCAACTAATGAAAAACTGTTTTTT.

The chain employs TRBV4-1 and TRBJ2-5; 9 bases line up with TRBD2. The CDR3 runs 13 residues. V shed 3 bases, J shed 7 bases, and the junction held 3 bases outside the gene matches. The V gene's germline CDR1 is MGHRA and CDR2 YSYEKL. The CDR3 here is CASSQAAGGTQYF. In nucleotides, the CDR3 is TGCGCCAGCAGCCAGGCAGCGGGGGGGACCCAGTACTTC.

CDR3 bases: TGTGCCAGTAGGCCATCGGAAACCGTTCTCAATGAGCAGTTCTTC. This encodes CASRPSETVLNEQFF. V and J are TRBV19 and TRBJ2-1; D uncertain. Germline V CDR1 and CDR2: LNHDA, SQIVND (reference sequence). V gave up 6 bases and J gave up 6 bases, with 18 bases separating them. This CDR3 contains 15 residues.

The V call is TRBV2, the J call TRBJ2-2; the D call may be TRBD1 or TRBD2 (5 bases each). The ends were cut back, 1 base at V and 2 bases at J, with 11 bases in the middle. This CDR3 comprises 16 residues. Germline CDR1 is SNHLY and CDR2 is FYNNEI. CDR3 sequence reads: CASSEGGRFNTGELFF. The CDR3, as DNA: TGTGCCAGCAGTGAAGGGGGACGGTTTAACACCGGGGAGCTGTTTTTT.

The genes are TRBV9 and TRBJ1-1; no definite D call. Germline CDR1 and CDR2: SGDLS and YYNGEE. The CDR3 extends over 14 amino acids. V shed 7 bases and J shed 0 bases, with 13 bases lying between them. The CDR3 region is CASASHQMNTEAFF. Here the CDR3 DNA reads TGTGCCAGCGCTTCCCACCAGATGAACACTGAAGCTTTCTTT.

This clonotype was picked up a small number of times. The chain combines TRBV7-6 with TRBJ2-2; 13 nucleotides agree with TRBD2. The germline V gene encodes CDR1 SGHVS and CDR2 FNYEAQ. The CDR3 has 16 amino acids. The V and J ends lost 3 bases and 6 bases, in that order; junction bases with no gene match: 4. This CDR3 reads CASSFTSGRGSGELFF. CDR3 coding DNA: TGTGCCAGCAGCTTTACTAGCGGGAGGGGTTCCGGGGAGCTGTTTTTT. Supplemented by reference TRBV7-6 and TRBJ2-2, the full variable domain reads GAGVSQSPRYKVTKRGQDVALRCDPISGHVSLYWYRQALGQGPEFLTYFNYEAQQDKSGLPNDRFSAERPEGSISTLTIQRTEQRDSAMYRCASSFTSGRGSGELFFGEGSRLTVL.

At least ten counts were recorded for this clonotype. This chain joins TRBV25-1 and TRBJ1-2, with D hard to call. V lost 2 bases and J lost 5, with 12 bases in between. The V gene's germline CDR1 is MGHDK and CDR2 SYGVNS. The CDR3 has 14 amino acids. CDR3 sequence (DNA): TGTGCCAGCAGTGAAGGCGGCTACTATTATGGCTACACCTTC. Residues: CASSEGGYYYGYTF.

The V gene is TRBV6-5, the J gene TRBJ2-1; D perhaps matches TRBD2 (6 bases). Germline CDR1 is MNHEY and CDR2 is SVGAGI. V shed 6 bases and J shed 7 bases, with 16 bases lying between them. The CDR3 sequence is 14 residues long. In DNA form, the CDR3 reads TGTGCCAGCAGCCCTCTCAATCTAGCGAATGAGCAGTTCTTC. Translation: CASSPLNLANEQFF.

CDR3 amino acids: CAINPGESYEQYF. The CDR3 DNA is TGTGCCATCAACCCCGGGGAATCCTACGAGCAGTACTTC. This chain connects TRBV6-2 or TRBV6-3 to TRBJ2-7, with D perhaps TRBD2 (5 bases). Trimming pared 10 bases from V and 1 base from J, leaving 14 bases between. This CDR3 has 13 amino acids. Germline CDR1 reads MNHEY; CDR2 reads SVGEGT.

The chain is built from TRBV29-1 and TRBJ2-7; 8 bases are shared with TRBD1. V dropped 1 base and J dropped 6; count of bases not matched to a gene: 5. Germline loops: CDR1 SQVTM, CDR2 ANQGSEA. The CDR3 spans 13 residues. The CDR3: CSVEGTGQAEQYF. The CDR3 nucleotides read TGCAGCGTTGAAGGGACAGGGCAGGCCGAGCAGTACTTC.

CDR3 nucleotide sequence: TGTGCCAGCAGCCTCCCTAGTAGGAGTTACGAGCAGTACTTC. It translates to CASSLPSRSYEQYF. This rearrangement joins TRBV28 to TRBJ2-7; D not certain. The CDR3 spans 14 residues. Trimming pared 6 bases from V and 4 bases from J, leaving 16 bases between. Germline V gives CDR1 MDHEN, CDR2 SYDVKM.

This clonotype was seen a few times. J is TRBJ2-1 and V is TRBV2; possible D gene TRBD2, 5 bases. V lost 5 bases, J lost 1 base, and 18 bases lay in between. The CDR3 consists of 17 residues. Germline loops: CDR1 SNHLY, CDR2 FYNNEI. For the CDR3, the DNA is TGTGCCAGCAGTCTTACGAGCGGCCTGTCGTCCTACAATGAGCAGTTCTTC. Its protein product is CASSLTSGLSSYNEQFF.

This clonotype came up a few times. The V and J genes are TRBV6-5 and TRBJ2-6; D call uncertain. Trimming shortened V by 0 bases and J by 1 base, and 1 base separated the two germline ends. There are 14 residues in the CDR3. Germline V CDR1 and CDR2: MNHEY, SVGAGI. As DNA, the CDR3 is TGTGCCAGCAGTTACTCGTCTGGGGCCAACGTCCTGACTTTC. Encoded protein: CASSYSSGANVLTF.

This clonotype was observed many times. The chain carries TRBV10-1 and TRBJ1-2; D is ambiguous. The CDR3 length is 13 residues. V was cut by 6 bases and J by 4 bases, with 12 bases left in between. CDR1 and CDR2 from the germline V gene are WNHNN and SYGVQD (reference sequence). CDR3 DNA: TGCGCCAGCAGCCCTGGAGGACTCTATGGCTACACCTTC. Translation: CASSPGGLYGYTF.